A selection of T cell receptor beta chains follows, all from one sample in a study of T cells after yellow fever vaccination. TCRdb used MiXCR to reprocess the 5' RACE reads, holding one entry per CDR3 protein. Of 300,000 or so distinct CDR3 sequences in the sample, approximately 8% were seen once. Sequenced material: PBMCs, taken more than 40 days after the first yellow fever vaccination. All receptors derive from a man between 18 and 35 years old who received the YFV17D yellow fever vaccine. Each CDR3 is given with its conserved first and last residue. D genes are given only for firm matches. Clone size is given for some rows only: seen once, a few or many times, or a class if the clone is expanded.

TGTGCCAGCAGCTTGGGCCCGGGGGGCCCTCTCCAGGGCAGCTACACCTTC CASSLGPGGPLQGSYTF . 17 . TRBJ1-2 TRBV5-6
TGTGCCAGCAGCTTAGCGGTTTGGGGGGGCGCGGAGGCCAAAAACATTCAGTACTTC CASSLAVWGGAEAKNIQYF . 19 . TRBJ2-4 TRBV7-2
TGCGCCAGCAGCTTGGACATAACCTACGAGCAGTACTTC CASSLDITYEQYF . 13 many TRBJ2-7 TRBV5-1
TGTGCCAGCAGCTTGGGGGGCAGCCTATCCTACGAGCAGTACTTC CASSLGGSLSYEQYF . 15 few TRBJ2-7 TRBV7-2
TGTGCCAGCAGCTTAGGTGATGGGGCGAGGAGCACAGATACGCAGTATTTT CASSLGDGARSTDTQYF . 17 few TRBJ2-3 TRBV7-9
TGCGCCAGCAGGAGTTCCGGGACAGCGTACGAGCAGTACTTC CASRSSGTAYEQYF TRBD1 14 few TRBJ2-7 TRBV5-1
TGTGCCAGCAGCTTGTTACAGACAGGGTTTCCGACATTTGGGGGGGATTTGAATGAGCAGTTCTTC CASSLLQTGFPTFGGDLNEQFF . 22 few TRBJ2-1 TRBV5-4
TGTGCCAGCACCCCAAACCTGGACAGGATGAACACTGAAGCTTTCTTT CASTPNLDRMNTEAFF TRBD1 16 few TRBJ1-1 TRBV11-2
TGTGCCAGCATCCGGGGGGCCGGGGAGACCCAGTACTTC CASIRGAGETQYF . 13 few TRBJ2-5 TRBV6-2/TRBV6-3
TGCGCCAGCAGCCAAAGGGGTTATTCGCGGGGGGGCACTGAGCAGTTCTTC CASSQRGYSRGGTEQFF TRBD2 17 . TRBJ2-1 TRBV4-1
TGCGCCAGCAGCTTGGGTTGGTACCAAGAGACCCAGTACTTC CASSLGWYQETQYF . 14 . TRBJ2-5 TRBV5-1
TGTGCCAGCAGGGGCTCGGGCCCAACTAATGAAAAACTGCTTTTT CASRGSGPTNEKLLF . 15 . TRBJ1-4 TRBV12-3/TRBV12-4
TGCGCCAGCCGCGACGGGGGACTCACAGATACGCAGTATTTT CASRDGGLTDTQYF . 14 . TRBJ2-3 TRBV5-1
TGCAGTGCAAGCAAGTACAATGAGCAGTTCTTC CSASKYNEQFF . 11 . TRBJ2-1 TRBV20-1
TGTGCCAGCAGTTCTTTAACGGGGCAGCCCCAGCATTTT CASSSLTGQPQHF . 13 . TRBJ1-5 TRBV6-5
TGCAGTGCTTTCCGGACAGGGGCAGAGACCCAGTACTTC CSAFRTGAETQYF TRBD1 13 many TRBJ2-5 TRBV20-1